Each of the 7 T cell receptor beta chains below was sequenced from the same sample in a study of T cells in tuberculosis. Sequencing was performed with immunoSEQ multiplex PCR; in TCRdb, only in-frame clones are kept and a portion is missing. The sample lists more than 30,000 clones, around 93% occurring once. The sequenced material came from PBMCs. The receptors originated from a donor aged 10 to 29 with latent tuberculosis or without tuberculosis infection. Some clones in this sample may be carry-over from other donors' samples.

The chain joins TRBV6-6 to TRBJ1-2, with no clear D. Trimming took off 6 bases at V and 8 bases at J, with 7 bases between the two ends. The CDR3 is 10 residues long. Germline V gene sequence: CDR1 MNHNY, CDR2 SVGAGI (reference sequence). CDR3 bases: TGTGCCAGCAGGCTGGAGGGCTACACCTTC. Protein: CASRLEGYTF.

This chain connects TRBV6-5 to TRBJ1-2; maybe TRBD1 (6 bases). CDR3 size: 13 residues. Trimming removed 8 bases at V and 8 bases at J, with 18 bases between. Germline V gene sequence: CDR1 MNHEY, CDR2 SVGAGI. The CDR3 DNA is TGTGCCAGCGCCGAACAGCAGGGGCTGGGCTACACCTTC. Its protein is CASAEQQGLGYTF.

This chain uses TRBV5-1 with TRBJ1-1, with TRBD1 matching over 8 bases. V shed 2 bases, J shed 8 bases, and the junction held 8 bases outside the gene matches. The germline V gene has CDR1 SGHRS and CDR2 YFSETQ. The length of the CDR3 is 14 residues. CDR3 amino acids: CASSLLQGVSEAFF. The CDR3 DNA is TGCGCCAGCAGCTTACTACAGGGGGTCTCAGAAGCTTTCTTT.

CDR3 in DNA: TGTGCCATCAGTGGGGGGGACACTGAAGCTTTCTTT. Translation: CAISGGDTEAFF. The J gene is TRBJ1-1, the V gene TRBV10-3; perhaps TRBD1 as D (5 bases). The ends were cut back, 4 bases at V and 3 bases at J, with 6 bases in the middle. Germline lookup yields CDR1 ENHRY and CDR2 SYGVKD. The CDR3 totals 12 residues.

CDR3 sequence (DNA): TGCGCCAGCAGTCAGGACAGGTCGCATGAGCAGTTCTTC. It encodes CASSQDRSHEQFF. This sequence joins TRBV5-1 and TRBJ2-1, with 7 positions matching TRBD1. The V segment lost 5 bases and the J segment 8 bases; nucleotides outside the gene matches: 7. This CDR3 region has 13 residues. Looked up from germline, CDR1 is SGHRS and CDR2 is YFSETQ.

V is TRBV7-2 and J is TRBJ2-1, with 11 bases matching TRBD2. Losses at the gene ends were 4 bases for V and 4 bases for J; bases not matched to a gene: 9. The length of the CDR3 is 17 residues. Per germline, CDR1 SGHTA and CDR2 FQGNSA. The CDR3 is CASSSYLAGGRYNEQFF. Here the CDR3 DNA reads TGTGCCAGCAGCTCCTATCTAGCGGGGGGACGTTACAATGAGCAGTTCTTC. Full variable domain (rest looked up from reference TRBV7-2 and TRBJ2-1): GAGVSQSPSNKVTEKGKDVELRCDPISGHTALYWYRQSLGQGLEFLIYFQGNSAPDKSGLPSDRFSAERTGGSVSTLTIQRTQQEDSAVYLCASSSYLAGGRYNEQFFGPGTRLTVL.

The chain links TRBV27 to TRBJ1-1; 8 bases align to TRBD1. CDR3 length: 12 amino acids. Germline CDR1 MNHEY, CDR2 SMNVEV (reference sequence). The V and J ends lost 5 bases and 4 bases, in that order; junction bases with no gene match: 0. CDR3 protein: CASSDRGTEAFF. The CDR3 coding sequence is TGTGCCAGCAGTGACAGGGGCACTGAAGCTTTCTTT.